These 10 T cell receptor beta chains share one sample of origin, sequenced in a study of blood T cells in healthy people across ages. Then a second PCR, running roughly 7 to 11 cycles, was carried out with a sample-barcoded 5' primer and a J-beta primer mix. TCRdb ran MiXCR on the 5' RACE reads and lists one entry per CDR3 protein. This table has fewer than 900,000 distinct CDR3 sequences, roughly 47% appearing once. Sample: blood. The receptor set was obtained from a woman aged 60-75 years in good health.

The chain joins TRBV28 to TRBJ2-6; D is unclear. The germline V gene has CDR1 MDHEN and CDR2 SYDVKM. V gave up 4 bases and J gave up 4 bases, with 14 bases separating them. This CDR3 has 16 residues. CDR3 amino acids: CASSSPLLSGANVLTF. As DNA, the CDR3 is TGTGCCAGCAGTTCCCCACTTCTTTCAGGGGCCAACGTCCTGACTTTC.

This clonotype occurred a few times. This chain connects TRBV13 to TRBJ1-6; D unresolved. V dropped 5 bases and J dropped 5 bases, with 13 bases sitting between them. Germline lookup yields CDR1 PRHDT and CDR2 FYEKMQ (reference sequence). CDR3 length equals 15 residues. CDR3 loop: CASSRREGNNSPLHF. The DNA for the CDR3 is TGTGCCAGCAGCCGACGGGAGGGTAATAATTCACCCCTCCACTTT.

The chain uses TRBV29-1 and TRBJ2-7; tentatively, D is TRBD2 (6 bases). The germline V and J ends were trimmed by 6 bases and 2 bases, with 17 bases remaining between them. Germline V gene lookup returns CDR1 SQVTM and CDR2 ANQGSEA. The CDR3 is made up of 14 amino acids. CDR3 in amino acids: CSVAPGTGTYEQYF. The DNA of the CDR3 is TGCAGCGTGGCACCCGGGACTGGAACCTACGAGCAGTACTTC.

The V call is TRBV5-6, the J call TRBJ1-1; D is uncertain. This CDR3 is 12 amino acids long. The V end lost 2 bases, the J end lost 4 bases, and 6 bases lay between the germline ends. Germline V gene sequence: CDR1 SGHDT, CDR2 YYEEEE. The DNA of the CDR3 is TGTGCCAGCAGCTTAAGGGCCACTGAAGCTTTCTTT. Its translation: CASSLRATEAFF.

To note about this clonotype: The junction shows a germline mismatch at one end, possibly a read error. V gene TRBV11-1 combines with J gene TRBJ2-3; D may correspond to TRBD1 or TRBD2 (5 bases each). The CDR3 loop spans 16 amino acids. CDR1 SGHAT and CDR2 FQDESV come from the germline V gene (reference sequence). As DNA, the CDR3 is TGTACCAGCAGCTTAGGAGTGGGGGAATTCACAGATACGCAGTATTTT. Protein product: CTSSLGVGEFTDTQYF.

This clonotype has more than one count but fewer than ten. V usage is TRBV25-1 and J usage is TRBJ2-7; the D gene could be TRBD1 or TRBD2 (5 bases each). The CDR3 is 14 amino acids. Trimming took off 0 bases at V and 6 bases at J, with 12 bases between the two ends. The V gene's germline CDR1 is MGHDK and CDR2 SYGVNS. The CDR3 loop is CASSEYSGDGEQYF. In nucleotides, the CDR3 is TGTGCCAGCAGTGAATATTCCGGGGACGGCGAGCAGTACTTC.

The chain links TRBV3-1 to TRBJ2-1, with D possibly matching TRBD2 (7 bases). Per the germline V gene, CDR1 is LGHDT and CDR2 is YNNKEL (reference sequence). The V and J ends lost 1 base and 15 bases respectively, with 16 bases between them. The CDR3 spans 13 residues. CDR3 region: CASSQGGGAGRFF. The CDR3 DNA reads as TGTGCCAGCAGCCAAGGTGGGGGGGCAGGGAGGTTCTTC.

The V gene is TRBV12-3 or TRBV12-4, the J gene TRBJ2-5, with D maybe TRBD2 (6 bases). V dropped 4 bases and J dropped 5 bases, with 11 bases sitting between them. The CDR3 is 13 amino acids. CDR3 loop: CASSWAAGETQYF. DNA for the CDR3: TGTGCCAGCAGTTGGGCAGCGGGTGAGACCCAGTACTTC.

The CDR3 DNA reads TGTGCCACCAGCAGAGATACAGCGGGAGGGGGAGATACGCAGTATTTT. Translation: CATSRDTAGGGDTQYF. The chain employs TRBV15 and TRBJ2-3; TRBD2 matches 10 bases. Germline-derived CDR1 and CDR2 are LNHNV and YYDKDF (reference sequence). The CDR3 length is 16 residues. Trimming removed 0 bases from V and 5 bases from J; junction bases left unmatched: 5.

This clonotype has just a few counts. The chain combines TRBV29-1 with TRBJ2-5; a weak D match, TRBD1 (6 bases). CDR3 size: 12 residues. The germline CDR1 and CDR2 sequences are SQVTM and ANQGSEA. V shed 6 bases and J shed 3 bases, with 11 bases lying between them. The CDR3 DNA reads TGCAGCGTGGACAAGGGGGAAGAGACCCAGTACTTC. Encoded protein: CSVDKGEETQYF. The complete variable domain, with remaining parts taken from reference TRBV29-1 and TRBJ2-5, reads SAVISQKPSRDICQRGTSLTIQCQVDSQVTMMFWYRQQPGQSLTLIATANQGSEATYESGFVIDKFPISRPNLTFSTLTVSNMSPEDSSIYLCSVDKGEETQYFGPGTRLLVL.